These T cell receptor beta chains were read from a single sample in a study of T cell responses to AZD1222 COVID-19 vaccine. Profiling relied on immunoSEQ multiplex PCR, and the TCRdb table lists in-frame clones only, not all of them. The profile shows roughly 120,000 clones, roughly 87% of them singletons. The material was peripheral blood, obtained on day 0 of AZD1222 vaccination. These receptors all come from an adult in good health. CDR3s include the opening cysteine and the closing phenylalanine or tryptophan. D genes are given only for firm matches. Clone size appears in some rows only: once, few, many, or a class for an expanded clone.

.	TRBV2	TRBJ2-7	.	CASSLSYEQYF	TGTGCCAGCAGTCTCTCCTACGAGCAGTACTTC
.	TRBV19	TRBJ1-5	.	CASSESGTAFNQPQHF	TGTGCCAGTAGTGAGTCCGGGACGGCTTTCAATCAGCCCCAGCATTTT
.	TRBV5-4	TRBJ1-2	TRBD1	CASSFGRQGANYGYTF	TGTGCCAGCAGCTTCGGTCGACAGGGGGCCAACTATGGCTACACCTTC
.	TRBV10-3	TRBJ2-7	.	CAISDRDLYIEQYF	TGTGCCATCAGTGACCGGGACTTGTATATCGAGCAGTACTTC
.	TRBV28	TRBJ2-5	TRBD2	CASRWSTGGPWDF	TGTGCCAGCAGGTGGTCGACGGGGGGGCCGTGGGACTTC
.	TRBV1	TRBJ1-5	.	CTSSQGIRQPQHF	TGCACCAGCAGCCAAGGCATACGACAGCCCCAGCATTTT
few	TRBV5-1	TRBJ1-2	.	CASSKEGSGYTF	TGCGCCAGCAGCAAGGAGGGATCGGGCTACACCTTC
.	TRBV19	TRBJ1-4	.	CASSMDHYEKLFF	TGTGCCAGTAGTATGGACCACTATGAAAAACTGTTTTTT
few	TRBV10-3	TRBJ2-1	.	CAISEASSNEQFF	TGTGCCATCAGTGAGGCCTCAAGCAATGAGCAGTTCTTC
.	TRBV3-1/TRBV3-2	TRBJ1-5	.	CASSHRKSGRKRGKDQPQHF	TGTGCCAGCAGCCACCGAAAATCCGGCCGCAAACGGGGCAAAGATCAGCCCCAGCATTTT
.	TRBV5-4	TRBJ2-7	.	CASSRLTSRESYEQYF	TGTGCCAGCAGCCGGCTTACGTCCAGGGAATCTTACGAGCAGTACTTC
.	TRBV5-1	TRBJ2-1	.	CASSLDNEQFF	TGCGCCAGCAGCTTAGACAATGAGCAGTTCTTC
.	TRBV5-8	TRBJ2-2	TRBD2	CASSQGTSGINTGELFF	TGTGCCAGCAGTCAGGGGACTAGCGGGATTAACACCGGAGAGCTGTTTTTT
.	TRBV7-3	TRBJ2-2	TRBD1	CASSMPWAGGGTGELFF	TGTGCCAGCAGCATGCCGTGGGCAGGGGGCGGTACCGGGGAGCTGTTTTTT
once	TRBV28	TRBJ1-5	.	CASSSFGVEPQHF	TGTGCCAGCAGTTCCTTTGGGGTGGAGCCCCAGCATTTT
.	TRBV13	TRBJ2-4	.	CASSTGRPKNIQYF	TGTGCCAGCAGCACCGGACGGCCCAAAAACATTCAGTACTTC